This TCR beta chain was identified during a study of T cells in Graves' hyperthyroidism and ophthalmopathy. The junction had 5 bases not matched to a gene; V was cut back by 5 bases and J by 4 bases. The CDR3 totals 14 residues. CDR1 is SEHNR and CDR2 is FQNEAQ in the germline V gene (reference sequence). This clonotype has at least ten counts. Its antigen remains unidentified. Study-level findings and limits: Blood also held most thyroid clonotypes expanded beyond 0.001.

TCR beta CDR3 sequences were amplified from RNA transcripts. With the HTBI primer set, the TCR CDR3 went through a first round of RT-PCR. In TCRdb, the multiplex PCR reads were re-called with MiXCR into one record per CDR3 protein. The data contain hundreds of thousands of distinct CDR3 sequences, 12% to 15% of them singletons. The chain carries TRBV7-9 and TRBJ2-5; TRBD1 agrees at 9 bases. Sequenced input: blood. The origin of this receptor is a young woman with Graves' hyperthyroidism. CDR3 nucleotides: TGTGCCAGCAGCCCAAGGACAGGGGTAGAGACCCAGTACTTC. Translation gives CASSPRTGVETQYF. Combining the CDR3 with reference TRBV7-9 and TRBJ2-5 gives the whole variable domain DTGVSQNPRHKITKRGQNVTFRCDPISEHNRLYWYRQTLGQGPEFLTYFQNEAQLEKSRLLSDRFSAERPKGSFSTLEIQRTEQGDSAMYLCASSPRTGVETQYFGPGTRLLVL.